This TCR beta chain was captured in a study of beta chain features in type 1 diabetes. Findings and caveats of the study: The naive, central memory and Treg TCRB repertoires looked more alike in patients than they did in healthy donors. Whatever favoring of shorter templates PCR might show would apply equally to patients and controls. Type 1 diabetes patients had moderately but significantly shorter TCRB CDR3s in all four CD4+ subsets. More deletions and fewer insertions at VDJ junctions were found in patients with type 1 diabetes.

cDNA synthesis used the whole RNA isolate, giving expressed TCRB sequences. TCRdb's table, derived via immunoSEQ multiplex PCR, lists solely in-frame clones and lacks some. The sample records over 200,000 clones, about a tenth being singletons. The authors sorted CD4+ naive, central memory, regulatory and stem cell-like memory cells via CD45RO/CCR7/CD25/CD127/CD95/CD27. The CDR3 covers 15 residues. Germline CDR1 SQVTM, CDR2 ANQGSEA. V lost 8 bases to trimming and J lost 2 bases; unmatched junction nucleotides: 11. With regard to this clone: Its matching antigen is unknown.

The TCR sequence derives from a young man with type 1 diabetes. The V and J genes are TRBV29-1 and TRBJ1-2; 10 bases map to TRBD1. Sequencing was carried out using naive CD4+ T cells from blood. The CDR3 DNA is TGCAGCCCATCCCCCGGGACAGGGGAAAACTATGGCTACACCTTC. This encodes CSPSPGTGENYGYTF.